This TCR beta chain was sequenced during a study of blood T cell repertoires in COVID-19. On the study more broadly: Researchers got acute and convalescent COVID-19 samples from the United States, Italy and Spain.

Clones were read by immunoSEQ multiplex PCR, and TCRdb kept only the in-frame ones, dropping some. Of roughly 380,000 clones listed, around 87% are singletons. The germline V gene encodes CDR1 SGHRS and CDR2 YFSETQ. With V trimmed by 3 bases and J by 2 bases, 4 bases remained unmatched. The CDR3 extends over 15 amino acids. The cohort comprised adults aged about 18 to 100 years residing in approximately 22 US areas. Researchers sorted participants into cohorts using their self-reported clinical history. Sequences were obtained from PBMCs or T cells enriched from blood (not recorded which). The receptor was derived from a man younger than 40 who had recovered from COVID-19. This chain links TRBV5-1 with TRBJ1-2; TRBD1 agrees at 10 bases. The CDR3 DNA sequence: TGCGCCAGCAGCTCTGGGACAGGGGTAAACTATGGCTACACCTTC. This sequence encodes CASSSGTGVNYGYTF.